This T cell receptor beta chain derives from a study of blood T cell repertoires in COVID-19. Overall study context: From T cells, B-cell-depleted T cells, or PBMCs came the material, which was cDNA or gDNA.

The CDR3 has 13 residues. Germline CDR1 LGHNA, CDR2 YNFKEQ. V dropped 1 base and J dropped 6 bases, with 7 bases sitting between them. How the authors handled the data: For nucleated cells, counts were estimated from reference gene primer amplification. Here immunoSEQ multiplex PCR was the method, and the copy in TCRdb shows in-frame clones only, minus some. V and J calls and clone size are those listed in that table; D and trimming were worked out from the DNA. The sample has 45,000 to 55,000 clones, 80% to 90% seen once. The chain is built from TRBV4-2 and TRBJ2-1, with D possibly matching TRBD2 (6 bases). The TCR was taken from a man in his fifties with active COVID-19. Sequencing was carried out using peripheral blood. As DNA, the CDR3 is TGTGCCAGCAGCCAAGGGGGAGGCAATGAGCAGTTCTTC. This encodes CASSQGGGNEQFF.